This TCR beta chain was profiled in a study of blood T cells in healthy people across ages. This clonotype was seen repeatedly, ten times or more. Primed by a sample-barcoded 5' primer and a J-beta primer mix, a second PCR proceeded for roughly 6 to 12 cycles. Using its own MiXCR run on the 5' RACE reads, TCRdb lists one record per CDR3 protein. The sample includes 700,000 or so distinct CDR3 sequences, around a fifth of them seen just once. This receptor was taken from an older man in good health. Sequencing was carried out using blood.

The CDR3 DNA is TGTGCCAGCAGTCTCGACAGGGGCACTGAAGCTTTCTTT. Encoded protein: CASSLDRGTEAFF. The chain uses TRBV7-9 and TRBJ1-1; 8 nucleotides line up with TRBD1. V lost 6 bases and J lost 4; bases outside the gene matches: 4. Per germline, CDR1 SEHNR and CDR2 FQNEAQ (reference sequence). This CDR3 region has 13 residues.